This passage covers 31 T cell receptor beta chains from one sample sequenced in a study of shared clonotypes between healthy human individuals. Positively selected for CCR7, the CD45RO-negative cells used as naive CD8 cells excluded terminally differentiated effector memory CD45RA+ cells. Generated by immunoSEQ multiplex PCR, the TCRdb table keeps only in-frame clones and is missing some. The sample has 450,000 to 700,000 clones, 95% to 96% seen once. Material for sequencing was naive CD8+ T cells sorted from blood. These receptors were obtained from a woman in her 30s in good health.

This rearrangement joins TRBV27 to TRBJ1-5; unclear D gene. The germline CDR1 and CDR2 sequences are MNHEY and SMNVEV (reference sequence). The germline V and J ends were trimmed by 8 bases and 5 bases, with 13 bases remaining between them. This CDR3 has 13 amino acids. The CDR3 sequence: CASSLGSYQPQHF. In nucleotides, the CDR3 is TGTGCCAGCTCCTTAGGGTCTTATCAGCCCCAGCATTTT.

The genes are TRBV7-3 and TRBJ2-7; D is possibly TRBD2 (5 bases). V shed 5 bases and J shed 3 bases, with 17 bases lying between them. Germline V gene data show CDR1 as SGHTA and CDR2 as FQGTGA. This CDR3 comprises 15 residues. CDR3 region: CASSKIGGLLYEQYF. The CDR3 nucleotides are TGTGCCAGCAGCAAGATTGGAGGACTCCTCTACGAGCAGTACTTC.

Concerning this clone itself: The identical CDR3 is also encoded by other nucleotide sequences in the sample. The CDR3 sequence is CASSDGQYSNQPQHF. CDR3 sequence (DNA): TGTGCCAGCAGCGATGGACAGTATAGCAATCAGCCCCAGCATTTT. This chain connects TRBV2 to TRBJ1-5; the D gene is possibly TRBD1 (6 bases). Deletions cut 6 bases from V and 0 bases from J, with 12 bases between. There are 15 residues in the CDR3. CDR1 is SNHLY, CDR2 FYNNEI, per germline. Complete variable domain (other parts from reference TRBV2 and TRBJ1-5): EPEVTQTPSHQVTQMGQEVILRCVPISNHLYFYWYRQILGQKVEFLVSFYNNEISEKSEIFDDQFSVERPDGSNFTLKIRSTKLEDSAMYFCASSDGQYSNQPQHFGDGTRLSIL.

Note on this clone: Distinct nucleotide sequences in the sample also encode this CDR3. The V gene is TRBV11-2, the J gene TRBJ1-1; no definite D call. The CDR3 covers 12 residues. The V gene's germline CDR1 is SGHAT and CDR2 FQNNGV. Trimming shortened V by 1 base and J by 4 bases, and 4 bases separated the two germline ends. The CDR3 sequence: CASSLGFTEAFF. In nucleotides, the CDR3 is TGTGCCAGCAGCTTAGGTTTCACTGAAGCTTTCTTT.

The chain employs TRBV7-6 and TRBJ2-5; 10 bases are a match to TRBD2. The ends lost 4 bases at V and 2 bases at J; junction bases unmatched: 10. In germline, CDR1 is SGHVS, CDR2 FNYEAQ. This CDR3 is 17 amino acids long. CDR3 region: CASSSSPGLAPQETQYF. The CDR3 nucleotides read TGTGCCAGCAGCTCTTCGCCGGGACTAGCGCCTCAAGAGACCCAGTACTTC.

The rearrangement joins TRBV5-5 to TRBJ2-7; D call uncertain. This CDR3 region has 14 residues. Per germline, CDR1 SGHKS and CDR2 YYEKEE (reference sequence). V was trimmed by 2 bases and J by 0 bases, leaving 9 bases between them. CDR3: CASSFPDHSYEQYF. The CDR3 nucleotides are TGTGCCAGCAGCTTCCCGGACCACTCCTACGAGCAGTACTTC.

This clone showed up just a few times. The chain recombines TRBV27 with TRBJ2-7; 10 bases match TRBD2. This CDR3 region has 14 residues. V was clipped by 2 bases and J by 5 bases; unmatched bases: 3. CDR1 is MNHEY and CDR2 is SMNVEV in the germline V gene (reference sequence). Here the CDR3 reads CASSLLAGEDEQYF. CDR3 coding DNA: TGTGCCAGCAGTTTACTAGCGGGAGAAGACGAGCAGTACTTC.

V is TRBV2 and J is TRBJ1-5; the D gene is possibly TRBD1 (5 bases). The germline V and J ends were trimmed by 6 bases and 7 bases, with 19 bases remaining between them. The germline V gene encodes CDR1 SNHLY and CDR2 FYNNEI. This CDR3 has 15 amino acids. CDR3 sequence: CASRLSRGVRQPQHF. The CDR3 DNA reads TGTGCCAGCAGGCTGTCTAGGGGAGTCCGCCAGCCCCAGCATTTT.

To note about this clone: Distinct nucleotide sequences in the sample also encode this CDR3. CDR3 sequence: CASSLTGSSYEQYF. The CDR3 bases are TGTGCCAGCAGTTTAACCGGGAGCTCCTACGAGCAGTACTTC. The V gene is TRBV27, the J gene TRBJ2-7, with a weak D call TRBD2 (6 bases). This CDR3 region has 14 residues. Trimming took 2 bases from V and 0 from J, leaving 8 bases between them. Germline CDR1 is MNHEY and CDR2 is SMNVEV (reference sequence).

CDR3 loop: CASSTTGDTYEQYF. CDR3 in DNA: TGTGCCAGCAGTACGACAGGGGATACCTACGAGCAGTACTTC. The chain recombines TRBV27 with TRBJ2-7, with 8 bases fitting TRBD1. V gave up 5 bases and J gave up 2 bases; unmatched junction bases: 5. CDR3 length equals 14 residues. The V gene's germline CDR1 is MNHEY and CDR2 SMNVEV (reference sequence).

The chain links TRBV7-9 to TRBJ2-7; D is tentatively TRBD1 or TRBD2 (5 bases each). V lost 5 bases and J 2 bases, leaving 13 bases between the germline ends. Germline V lookup: CDR1 SEHNR, CDR2 FQNEAQ (reference sequence). This CDR3 has 14 amino acids. The CDR3 loop reads CASSRPRDPYEQYF. CDR3 coding DNA: TGTGCCAGCAGCCGGCCCCGGGACCCCTACGAGCAGTACTTC.

The V call is TRBV7-8, the J call TRBJ1-3; tentative D call: TRBD1 (5 bases). The CDR3 runs 18 residues. In germline, CDR1 is SGHVS, CDR2 FQNEAQ. Deletions cut 0 bases from V and 2 bases from J, with 17 bases between. CDR3 sequence: CASSLAPGRPAAGNTIYF. CDR3 nucleotide sequence: TGTGCCAGCAGCTTAGCCCCGGGACGCCCGGCAGCTGGAAACACCATATATTTT.

The chain couples TRBV30 to TRBJ1-1; no clear D. CDR1 GTSNPN and CDR2 SVGIG come from the germline V gene (reference sequence). Trimming left V 0 bases short and J 3 bases short, with 11 bases between. The CDR3 is 14 amino acids. CDR3 region: CAWSVNRHYTEAFF. The CDR3 DNA is TGTGCCTGGAGTGTAAATCGGCATTACACTGAAGCTTTCTTT.

CDR3 protein: CATSRGDRDTDTQYF. As DNA, the CDR3 is TGTGCCACCAGCAGAGGGGACCGAGACACAGATACGCAGTATTTT. This sequence joins TRBV15 and TRBJ2-3; the D call may be TRBD1 or TRBD2 (5 bases each). The CDR3 has 15 residues. The V gene lost 1 base and the J gene lost 2 bases, with 10 bases spanning the gap. Germline CDR1 is LNHNV and CDR2 is YYDKDF (reference sequence).

CDR3 bases: TGTGCCAGCAGCGCCGGCGGGGGCGGCGAGCAGTACTTC. It is translated as CASSAGGGGEQYF. The rearrangement joins TRBV9 to TRBJ2-7, with D perhaps TRBD2 (7 bases). The CDR3 loop spans 13 amino acids. From germline, CDR1 is SGDLS and CDR2 YYNGEE. The ends were cut back, 3 bases at V and 6 bases at J, with 13 bases in the middle.

This clone was seen just once. J is TRBJ2-7 and V is TRBV7-9; TRBD1 matches 8 bases. The CDR3 runs to 15 residues. Trimming took 1 base from V and 5 from J; bases not matched to a gene: 7. Germline V CDR1 and CDR2: SEHNR, FQNEAQ (reference sequence). This CDR3 reads CASSLVGPGGNEQYF. CDR3 DNA sequence: TGTGCCAGCAGCTTAGTAGGGCCAGGGGGCAACGAGCAGTACTTC.

V and J are TRBV19 and TRBJ1-5; 7 bases line up with TRBD1. The CDR3 loop spans 15 amino acids. Germline V gene data show CDR1 as LNHDA and CDR2 as SQIVND (reference sequence). Trimming took 5 bases from V and 2 from J; bases not matched to a gene: 6. DNA for the CDR3: TGTGCCAGTAGTCCGGGACAGTTTCGCAATCAGCCCCAGCATTTT. Translated, it gives CASSPGQFRNQPQHF. Together with reference TRBV19 and TRBJ1-5, the CDR3 gives the full variable domain: DGGITQSPKYLFRKEGQNVTLSCEQNLNHDAMYWYRQDPGQGLRLIYYSQIVNDFQKGDIAEGYSVSREKKESFPLTVTSAQKNPTAFYLCASSPGQFRNQPQHFGDGTRLSIL.

The chain is built from TRBV7-2 and TRBJ2-2, with 10 bases lining up with TRBD2. V lost 5 bases, J lost 0 bases, and 3 bases stayed unmatched. CDR3 size: 16 residues. Germline V gene lookup returns CDR1 SGHTA and CDR2 FQGNSA. The CDR3, as DNA: TGTGCCAGCAGCCCCGGACTAGCGGCGAACACCGGGGAGCTGTTTTTT. It translates to CASSPGLAANTGELFF.

This clone was observed once. The genes are TRBV6-1 and TRBJ2-5; D may be TRBD2 (6 bases). Judging by the DNA end, TRBJ2-7 fits better; the J call may be wrong. Germline lookup yields CDR1 MNHNS and CDR2 SASEGT. The CDR3 is made up of 13 amino acids. CDR3 DNA: TGTGCCAGCAGTGTAGCGGTGGCCTACGAGCAGTACTTC. This sequence encodes CASSVAVAYEQYF.

The chain joins TRBV11-2 to TRBJ2-7; D perhaps matches TRBD2 (6 bases). The germline CDR1 and CDR2 sequences are SGHAT and FQNNGV. The CDR3 totals 13 residues. Trimming removed 4 bases from V and 4 bases from J, with 11 bases in between. Written as DNA, the CDR3 is TGTGCCAGCAGCTCACCCCGGGAGTACGAGCAGTACTTC. Residues: CASSSPREYEQYF.

The rearrangement uses TRBV9 and TRBJ2-1; TRBD2 might be the D (6 bases). Germline CDR1 SGDLS, CDR2 YYNGEE. This CDR3 spans 14 amino acids. Trimming took 0 bases from V and 7 from J, leaving 11 bases between them. The CDR3 DNA follows: TGTGCCAGCAGCGTAGATTTGGGAGGAAATGAGCAGTTCTTC. This sequence encodes CASSVDLGGNEQFF. The entire variable domain, with the rest obtained from reference TRBV9 and TRBJ2-1, is as follows: DSGVTQTPKHLITATGQRVTLRCSPRSGDLSVYWYQQSLDQGLQFLIQYYNGEERAKGNILERFSAQQFPDLHSELNLSSLELGDSALYFCASSVDLGGNEQFFGPGTRLTVL.

This clone appeared once. The V call is TRBV7-9, the J call TRBJ2-5; D is ambiguous. This CDR3 is built from 13 residues. The V end lost 5 bases, the J end lost 2 bases, and 9 bases lay between the germline ends. CDR1 and CDR2 (germline): SEHNR, FQNEAQ (reference sequence). In DNA, the CDR3 is TGTGCCAGCAGCCACAGAGTACAAGAGACCCAGTACTTC. This translates into CASSHRVQETQYF.

The chain is built from TRBV5-6 and TRBJ2-7; no definite D call. The CDR3 runs 17 residues. Trimming pared 0 bases from V and 0 bases from J, leaving 16 bases between. Per the germline V gene, CDR1 is SGHDT and CDR2 is YYEEEE. Here the CDR3 DNA reads TGTGCCAGCAGCTTGGCCGTCGACCCCTCCAACTCCTACGAGCAGTACTTC. Encoded protein: CASSLAVDPSNSYEQYF.

The CDR3 DNA reads as TGTGCCAGCAGCTTAGGGAAGGGACAGGGGCATGAGCAGTTCTTC. Translation gives CASSLGKGQGHEQFF. The chain uses TRBV7-9 and TRBJ2-1, with 10 positions matching TRBD1. CDR1 SEHNR and CDR2 FQNEAQ come from the germline V gene (reference sequence). J gave up 8 bases and V 1 base, and 5 bases lay outside the gene matches. The CDR3 spans 15 residues.

This chain joins TRBV6-1 and TRBJ1-1; D unresolved. Trimming left V 3 bases short and J 8 bases short, with 7 bases between. The CDR3 has 11 amino acids. Germline V gene data show CDR1 as MNHNS and CDR2 as SASEGT. CDR3 DNA sequence: TGTGCCAGCAGTGAGGGCCCCGAAGCTTTCTTT. It codes for CASSEGPEAFF.

This clone appeared a single time. Other nucleotide sequences in the sample specify the same CDR3. The chain links TRBV29-1 to TRBJ2-2; the D gene is possibly TRBD2 (6 bases). The germline V gene encodes CDR1 SQVTM and CDR2 ANQGSEA. CDR3 length equals 13 residues. V was clipped by 6 bases and J by 2 bases, with 10 bases between them. The CDR3 sequence is CSVGTVNTGELFF. CDR3 DNA: TGCAGCGTCGGGACTGTAAACACCGGGGAGCTGTTTTTT.

The chain has TRBV6-5 and TRBJ2-7; 8 bases line up with TRBD1. Germline V CDR1 and CDR2: MNHEY, SVGAGI. Trimming took 5 bases from V and 5 from J; bases not matched to a gene: 5. This CDR3 is built from 13 residues. DNA of the CDR3: TGTGCCAGCAGTCATTCAGGGGGCCACGAGCAGTACTTC. Protein: CASSHSGGHEQYF.

The CDR3, as DNA: TGTGCCAGCAGCAACCTGGATACTGTACATAATGAAAAACTGTTTTTT. Residues: CASSNLDTVHNEKLFF. The rearrangement uses TRBV5-6 and TRBJ1-4; D unclear. Germline lookup yields CDR1 SGHDT and CDR2 YYEEEE. The CDR3 has 16 residues. V shed 4 bases and J shed 4 bases, with 17 bases lying between them.

CDR3 in amino acids: CASSTVEGGATEAFF. DNA of the CDR3: TGTGCCAGTAGTACTGTGGAGGGGGGGGCCACTGAAGCTTTCTTT. The rearrangement joins TRBV19 to TRBJ1-1, with D perhaps matching TRBD1 (6 bases). This CDR3 contains 15 residues. Between the trimmed V and J ends, which lost 4 bases and 4 bases, there was a span of 16 bases. Per the germline V gene, CDR1 is LNHDA and CDR2 is SQIVND (reference sequence).

The chain employs TRBV25-1 and TRBJ1-1; no reliable D call. Germline V CDR1 and CDR2: MGHDK, SYGVNS. V lost 4 bases and J lost 6, with 6 bases in between. This CDR3 spans 11 amino acids. The CDR3 region is CASSVSAEAFF. The DNA for the CDR3 is TGTGCCAGCAGTGTCTCCGCTGAAGCTTTCTTT.

The V call is TRBV6-5, the J call TRBJ1-1; a weak D match, TRBD1 (6 bases). Germline V gene sequence: CDR1 MNHEY, CDR2 SVGAGI. The CDR3 is 13 residues long. The V gene lost 10 bases and the J gene lost 4 bases, with 16 bases spanning the gap. CDR3 DNA: TGTGCCACTACGACAGGTCGGGCCACTGAAGCTTTCTTT. Translated: CATTTGRATEAFF.